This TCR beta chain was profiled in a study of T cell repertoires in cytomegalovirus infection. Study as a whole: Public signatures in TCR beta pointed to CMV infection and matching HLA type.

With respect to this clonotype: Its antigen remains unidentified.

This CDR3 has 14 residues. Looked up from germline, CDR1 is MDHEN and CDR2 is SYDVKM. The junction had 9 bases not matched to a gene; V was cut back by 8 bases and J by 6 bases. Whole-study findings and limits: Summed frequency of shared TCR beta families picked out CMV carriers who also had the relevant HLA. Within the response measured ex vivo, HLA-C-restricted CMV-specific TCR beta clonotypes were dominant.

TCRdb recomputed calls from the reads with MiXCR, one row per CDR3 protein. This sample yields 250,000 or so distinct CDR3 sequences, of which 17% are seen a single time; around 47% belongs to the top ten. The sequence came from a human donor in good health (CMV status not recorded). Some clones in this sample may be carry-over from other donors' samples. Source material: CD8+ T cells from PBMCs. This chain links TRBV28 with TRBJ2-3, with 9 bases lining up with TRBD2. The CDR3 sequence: CASRERGAVDTQYF. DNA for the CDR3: TGTGCCAGCCGAGAGCGGGGGGCGGTGGATACGCAGTATTTT.